Listed below are T cell receptor beta chains from one sample, sequenced in a study of human T cells and chemical hapten exposure. TCRdb analysed the RACE reads with MiXCR anew, one entry per CDR3 protein. The sample yields under 130,000 distinct CDR3 sequences, less than 40% seen once. Sample: whole blood, taken in connection with sensitization to the hapten diphenylcyclopropenone (DPC). Receptor source: a man aged 35-49 years with alopecia areata. Some clones in this sample may be carry-over from other donors' samples. Both conserved end residues are part of each CDR3. Fields, in order: clone size, J gene, D gene, V gene, CDR3 DNA, CDR3 protein. The D gene is left open where the match is weak. A row's size may be missing; if present it is once, few, many or a size class.

abundance: .
j_gene: TRBJ1-1
d_gene: .
v_gene: TRBV28
CDR3nt: TGTGCCAGCAGGGACACTGAAGCTTTCTTT
CDR3aa: CASRDTEAFF

abundance: few
j_gene: TRBJ2-1
d_gene: TRBD2
v_gene: TRBV28
CDR3nt: TGTGCCAGCAGGGGTTATAGCGGGAGGGCCTATGAGCAGTTCTTC
CDR3aa: CASRGYSGRAYEQFF

abundance: .
j_gene: TRBJ1-1
d_gene: TRBD1
v_gene: TRBV6-5
CDR3nt: TGTGCCAGCCTTGGACAGGGAAGAACTGAAGCTTTCTTT
CDR3aa: CASLGQGRTEAFF

abundance: .
j_gene: TRBJ1-5
d_gene: .
v_gene: TRBV6-2/TRBV6-3
CDR3nt: TGTGCCAGCTCCCGGGGTTGGAATCAGCCCCAGCATTTT
CDR3aa: CASSRGWNQPQHF

abundance: few
j_gene: TRBJ2-3
d_gene: .
v_gene: TRBV11-2
CDR3nt: TGTGCCAGCAGCTTAGATCCCCCAGGGATTGGCACAGATACGCAGTATTTT
CDR3aa: CASSLDPPGIGTDTQYF

abundance: .
j_gene: TRBJ1-1
d_gene: TRBD1
v_gene: TRBV10-3
CDR3nt: TGTGCCATCAGTGATTGGGGACAGGCGAACACTGAAGCTTTCTTT
CDR3aa: CAISDWGQANTEAFF

abundance: few
j_gene: TRBJ2-2
d_gene: .
v_gene: TRBV24-1
CDR3nt: TGTGCCACCAGTGACTCCTCTAGCGTGAACACCGGGGAGCTGTTTTTT
CDR3aa: CATSDSSSVNTGELFF

abundance: .
j_gene: TRBJ2-6
d_gene: .
v_gene: TRBV20-1
CDR3nt: TGCAGTGCTTTAACAGCAGGGCGCCGCTCTGGGGCCAACGTCCTGACTTTC
CDR3aa: CSALTAGRRSGANVLTF

abundance: .
j_gene: TRBJ2-5
d_gene: TRBD2
v_gene: TRBV7-2
CDR3nt: TGTGCCAGCAGCTCCGCCGCGGGGACTAGCGGGAGCCTAGTCCAAGAGACCCAGTACTTC
CDR3aa: CASSSAAGTSGSLVQETQYF

abundance: .
j_gene: TRBJ2-1
d_gene: TRBD2
v_gene: TRBV20-1
CDR3nt: TGCAGTGCTAGAGATCCAAGCGGGAGGGCCATTGAGCAGTTCTTC
CDR3aa: CSARDPSGRAIEQFF

abundance: .
j_gene: TRBJ1-5
d_gene: TRBD1
v_gene: TRBV19
CDR3nt: TGTGCCAGTAGTACGGGACAGGGATTGGGCAATCAGCCCCAGCATTTT
CDR3aa: CASSTGQGLGNQPQHF

abundance: .
j_gene: TRBJ2-2
d_gene: .
v_gene: TRBV4-3
CDR3nt: TGCGCCAGCAGCCAAGAGTGGGCTCAGGGAGGGGAGCTGTTTTTT
CDR3aa: CASSQEWAQGGELFF

abundance: .
j_gene: TRBJ1-1
d_gene: TRBD1
v_gene: TRBV4-2
CDR3nt: TGTGCCAGCAGCCAAGATGGAGTGACAGGGGGCGCGGGCACTGAAGCTTTCTTT
CDR3aa: CASSQDGVTGGAGTEAFF

abundance: .
j_gene: TRBJ2-1
d_gene: TRBD2
v_gene: TRBV6-2/TRBV6-3
CDR3nt: TGTGCCAGCAGTTACACCAGCGGGGGAAGCGACTTC
CDR3aa: CASSYTSGGSDF

abundance: .
j_gene: TRBJ2-6
d_gene: .
v_gene: TRBV5-4
CDR3nt: TGTGCCAGCAGCTTGATGTCGGGAGCTGGGGCCAACGTCCTGACTTTC
CDR3aa: CASSLMSGAGANVLTF

abundance: .
j_gene: TRBJ1-2
d_gene: .
v_gene: TRBV7-9
CDR3nt: TGTGCCAGCAGCTCCCGGACAGTAAGCTATGGCTACACCTTC
CDR3aa: CASSSRTVSYGYTF

abundance: few
j_gene: TRBJ2-3
d_gene: TRBD2
v_gene: TRBV12-3/TRBV12-4
CDR3nt: TGTGCCAGCAGCCCTCTAGCGGATAGCACAGATACGCAGTATTTT
CDR3aa: CASSPLADSTDTQYF

abundance: .
j_gene: TRBJ2-3
d_gene: .
v_gene: TRBV4-3
CDR3nt: TGCGCCAGCAGCCAAGAAATGCTCGATACGCAGTATTTT
CDR3aa: CASSQEMLDTQYF

abundance: .
j_gene: TRBJ2-1
d_gene: .
v_gene: TRBV20-1
CDR3nt: TGCAGTGCTTCGACTTGGAGTGGAAGTTTCCATGAGCAGTTCTTC
CDR3aa: CSASTWSGSFHEQFF

abundance: medium-sized
j_gene: TRBJ2-5
d_gene: .
v_gene: TRBV29-1
CDR3nt: TGCAGCGTTGGCAGGGTTGAGACCCAGTACTTC
CDR3aa: CSVGRVETQYF

abundance: .
j_gene: TRBJ1-1
d_gene: .
v_gene: TRBV12-5
CDR3nt: TGTGCTAGTGGTTTCGACAGGCCCCCGAACACTGAAGCTTTCTTT
CDR3aa: CASGFDRPPNTEAFF

abundance: .
j_gene: TRBJ2-3
d_gene: .
v_gene: TRBV25-1
CDR3nt: TGTGCCAGCAGTGCATTTTCCGGGCTCCTCGCAGATACGCAGTATTTT
CDR3aa: CASSAFSGLLADTQYF

abundance: .
j_gene: TRBJ1-4
d_gene: TRBD1
v_gene: TRBV10-3
CDR3nt: TGTGCCATCAGTGGAGACAGGGAGGAAAAACTGTTTTTT
CDR3aa: CAISGDREEKLFF

abundance: few
j_gene: TRBJ2-1
d_gene: .
v_gene: TRBV15
CDR3nt: TGTGCCACCAGCAGAGAACCAACCTACAATGAGCAGTTCTTC
CDR3aa: CATSREPTYNEQFF

abundance: few
j_gene: TRBJ2-5
d_gene: TRBD2
v_gene: TRBV30
CDR3nt: TGTGCCTGGAGTGTACGATTGCGGGAGCAAGAGACCCAGTACTTC
CDR3aa: CAWSVRLREQETQYF

abundance: .
j_gene: TRBJ2-5
d_gene: TRBD2
v_gene: TRBV12-3/TRBV12-4
CDR3nt: TGTGCCAGCAGTTCAGGCGCGGGAGCGTCCCAAGAGACCCAGTACTTC
CDR3aa: CASSSGAGASQETQYF

abundance: .
j_gene: TRBJ1-5
d_gene: TRBD1
v_gene: TRBV28
CDR3nt: TGTGCCAGCAAATCCGGGACAGGGCTTCAGCCCCAGCATTTT
CDR3aa: CASKSGTGLQPQHF

abundance: .
j_gene: TRBJ2-7
d_gene: TRBD1
v_gene: TRBV30
CDR3nt: TGTGCCTGGAGTATGACAGGGCCCTACGAGCAGTACTTC
CDR3aa: CAWSMTGPYEQYF

abundance: few
j_gene: TRBJ2-7
d_gene: .
v_gene: TRBV20-1
CDR3nt: TGCAGTGCTAAAGACCAGACGCCGCCCTACGAGCAGTACTTC
CDR3aa: CSAKDQTPPYEQYF

abundance: .
j_gene: TRBJ1-1
d_gene: .
v_gene: TRBV18
CDR3nt: TGTGCCAGCTCCCTGGGGGGAGAAGCTTTCTTT
CDR3aa: CASSLGGEAFF

abundance: .
j_gene: TRBJ1-1
d_gene: TRBD1
v_gene: TRBV18
CDR3nt: TGTGCCAGCTCACCACTAGGACAGGGGGAAGGTGAAGCTTTCTTT
CDR3aa: CASSPLGQGEGEAFF

abundance: .
j_gene: TRBJ1-5
d_gene: .
v_gene: TRBV9
CDR3nt: TGTGCCAGCAGCAGAGACGGGGGAGACAATCAGCCCCAGCATTTT
CDR3aa: CASSRDGGDNQPQHF